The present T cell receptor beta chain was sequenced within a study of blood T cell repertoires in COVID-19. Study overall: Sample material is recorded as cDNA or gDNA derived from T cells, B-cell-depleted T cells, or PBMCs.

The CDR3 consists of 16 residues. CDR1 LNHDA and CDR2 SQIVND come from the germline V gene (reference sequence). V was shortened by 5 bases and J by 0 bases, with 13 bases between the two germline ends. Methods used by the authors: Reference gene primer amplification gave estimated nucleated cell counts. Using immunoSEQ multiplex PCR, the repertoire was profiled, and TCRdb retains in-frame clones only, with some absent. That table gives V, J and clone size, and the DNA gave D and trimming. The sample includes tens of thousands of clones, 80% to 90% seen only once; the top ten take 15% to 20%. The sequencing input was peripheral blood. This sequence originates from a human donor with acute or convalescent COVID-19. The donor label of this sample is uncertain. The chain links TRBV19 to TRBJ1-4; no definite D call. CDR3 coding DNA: TGTGCCAGTAGTTCCGCCGGAGTCGCAACTAATGAAAAACTGTTTTTT. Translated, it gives CASSSAGVATNEKLFF. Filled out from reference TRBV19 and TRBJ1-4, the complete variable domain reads DGGITQSPKYLFRKEGQNVTLSCEQNLNHDAMYWYRQDPGQGLRLIYYSQIVNDFQKGDIAEGYSVSREKKESFPLTVTSAQKNPTAFYLCASSSAGVATNEKLFFGSGTQLSVL.